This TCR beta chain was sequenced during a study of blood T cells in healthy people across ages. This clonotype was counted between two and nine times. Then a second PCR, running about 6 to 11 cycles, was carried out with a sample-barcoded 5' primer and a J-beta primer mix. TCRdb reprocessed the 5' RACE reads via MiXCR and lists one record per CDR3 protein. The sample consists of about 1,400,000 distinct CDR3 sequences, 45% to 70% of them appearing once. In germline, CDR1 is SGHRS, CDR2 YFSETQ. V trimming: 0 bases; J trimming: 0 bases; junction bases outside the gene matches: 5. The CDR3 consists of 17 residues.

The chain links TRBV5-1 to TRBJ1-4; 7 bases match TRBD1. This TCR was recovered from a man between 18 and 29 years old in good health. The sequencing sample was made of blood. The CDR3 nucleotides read TGCGCCAGCAGCTTGGGAATTACAGGGGCAACTAATGAAAAACTGTTTTTT. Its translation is CASSLGITGATNEKLFF.